This TCR beta chain was identified during a study of TIL therapy for anti-PD-1-resistant metastatic lung cancer. This was the immunoSEQ v3 assay. Some clones are missing from TCRdb's copy, which holds only in-frame ones; the method was immunoSEQ multiplex PCR. This table has approximately 57,000 clones, roughly four fifths appearing once. With respect to this clone: Other DNA sequences in the sample encode the same CDR3.

The length of the CDR3 is 14 residues. The V gene's germline CDR1 is MNHNY and CDR2 SVGAGI (reference sequence). The ends were cut back, 0 bases at V and 5 bases at J, with 10 bases in the middle. Time point noted: pre-treatment sample, taken before nivolumab and TIL therapy. The clonotype was recovered from a person aged 25-85 years with non-small cell lung cancer. Sequences were derived from blood, sampled at baseline. The chain carries TRBV6-6 and TRBJ1-1; D is perhaps TRBD1 (6 bases). CDR3 amino acids: CASSYSLGGTEAFF. Here the CDR3 DNA reads TGTGCCAGCAGTTACTCTTTAGGGGGGACTGAAGCTTTCTTT.